These 20 T cell receptor beta chains share one sample of origin, sequenced in a study of T-cell reconstitution after alpha-beta-depleted transplantation in children. For TCRbeta, the library was prepared with unique molecular identifiers. Each CDR3 protein is one row after TCRdb ran MiXCR on the PCR reads. The repertoire holds a few hundred thousand distinct CDR3 sequences, 10% seen once, with 2% to 3% in the top ten. The specimen was PBMCs from the stem cell graft donor, collected from the stem cell graft. The source is a human donor who donated a stem cell graft to a child with acute lymphoblastic leukemia.

In this sample, this clonotype turned up many times. This chain links TRBV7-6 with TRBJ2-1; D unclear. V shed 0 bases and J shed 9 bases, with 9 bases lying between them. CDR1 SGHVS and CDR2 FNYEAQ come from the germline V gene. The length of the CDR3 is 13 residues. In DNA form, the CDR3 reads TGTGCCAGCAGCTTAGCAGCTAGTACTGAGCAGTTCTTC. Its protein is CASSLAASTEQFF.

This clonotype was found many times. The rearrangement joins TRBV27 to TRBJ2-7; D is uncertain. V was trimmed by 5 bases and J by 3 bases, leaving 17 bases between them. The CDR3 runs 15 residues. Per the germline V gene, CDR1 is MNHEY and CDR2 is SMNVEV (reference sequence). CDR3 residues: CASSPLGVRVYEQYF. The CDR3 bases are TGTGCCAGCAGTCCCCTCGGAGTCCGGGTCTACGAGCAGTACTTC.

V gene TRBV6-6 combines with J gene TRBJ1-1; D remains ambiguous. From germline, CDR1 is MNHNY and CDR2 SVGAGI (reference sequence). The germline V and J ends were trimmed by 6 bases and 4 bases, with 6 bases remaining between them. This CDR3 contains 11 residues. DNA of the CDR3: TGTGCCAGCAGATCCCCCACTGAAGCTTTCTTT. Translating gives CASRSPTEAFF.

This clonotype has just a few counts. The gene calls are TRBV20-1 and TRBJ1-2; perhaps TRBD1 as D (5 bases). Looked up from germline, CDR1 is DFQATT and CDR2 is SNEGSKA (reference sequence). Deletions cut 5 bases from V and 5 bases from J, with 24 bases between. The CDR3 extends over 16 amino acids. CDR3 protein: CSAPRGDRREVYGYTF. The DNA for the CDR3 is TGCAGTGCTCCGAGGGGTGATCGGAGGGAAGTATATGGCTACACCTTC.

The CDR3 protein is CASSLGGDGDEETQYF. DNA of the CDR3: TGTGCCAGCAGTTTAGGGGGTGATGGGGATGAAGAGACCCAGTACTTC. The rearrangement links TRBV12-3 or TRBV12-4 to TRBJ2-5; D is unclear. CDR3 length: 16 amino acids. Trimming stripped 1 base from V and 3 bases from J, with 15 bases between.

CDR3 residues: CASSPWTDSNQPQHF. The CDR3 DNA follows: TGTGCCAGCAGCCCTTGGACAGATAGCAATCAGCCCCAGCATTTT. This chain joins TRBV11-2 and TRBJ1-5; TRBD1 is a possible D gene (6 bases). Germline values: CDR1 SGHAT, CDR2 FQNNGV. The CDR3 is made up of 15 amino acids. Trimming shortened V by 5 bases and J by 0 bases, and 11 bases separated the two germline ends.

This clonotype was seen more than once but under ten times. The gene calls are TRBV9 and TRBJ2-3; D perhaps matches TRBD2 (6 bases). The ends were cut back, 3 bases at V and 8 bases at J, with 22 bases in the middle. This CDR3 contains 16 residues. CDR1 and CDR2 (germline): SGDLS, YYNGEE. The CDR3 region is CASSGTLGGGIRTQYF. The CDR3 nucleotides read TGTGCCAGCAGCGGGACTCTAGGCGGCGGGATTCGTACGCAGTATTTT.

This clonotype occurred many times. The rearrangement links TRBV12-3 or TRBV12-4 to TRBJ2-7, with 7 nucleotides matching TRBD1. The CDR3 sequence is 15 residues long. V gave up 3 bases and J gave up 2 bases; unmatched junction bases: 7. CDR3 loop: CASSFGTAQTYEQYF. CDR3 DNA sequence: TGTGCCAGCAGTTTCGGGACAGCACAGACCTACGAGCAGTACTTC.

Concerning this clonotype itself: One base away lies a much larger clone, so this may be a sequencing read error. CDR3 residues: CASSQETLAGGPSTPDTQYF. The DNA for the CDR3 is TGCGCCAGCAGCCAAGAGACCCTAGCGGGAGGGCCTTCTACCCCAGATACGCAGTATTTT. The rearrangement joins TRBV4-1 to TRBJ2-3; 12 bases map to TRBD2. The CDR3 covers 20 residues. Unmatched junction bases numbered 14, after V lost 0 bases and J lost 4 bases. The V gene's germline CDR1 is MGHRA and CDR2 YSYEKL.

This clonotype appeared a few times. The V gene is TRBV12-3 or TRBV12-4, the J gene TRBJ1-1, with TRBD1 identical over 9 bases. The CDR3 length is 15 residues. The junction had 6 bases not matched to a gene; V was cut back by 3 bases and J by 4 bases. The DNA of the CDR3 is TGTGCCAGCAGTTTCGAGGGACAGGGAGTCACTGAAGCTTTCTTT. Translation gives CASSFEGQGVTEAFF.

This clonotype was recorded a few times. The chain links TRBV6-2 or TRBV6-3 to TRBJ2-3; 7 nucleotides line up with TRBD2. Germline V gene sequence: CDR1 MNHEY, CDR2 SVGEGT. The CDR3 spans 14 residues. V was clipped by 6 bases and J by 0 bases; unmatched bases: 3. The CDR3 DNA follows: TGTGCCAGCAGACTAGCGTCTAGCACAGATACGCAGTATTTT. It is translated as CASRLASSTDTQYF.

There are a few counts of this clonotype. The V and J genes are TRBV4-2 and TRBJ2-1, with D unresolved. Germline V gene data show CDR1 as LGHNA and CDR2 as YNFKEQ. V was pared by 0 bases and J by 5 bases, with 8 bases between. The CDR3 contains 14 residues. The CDR3 protein is CASSQEGSHNEQFF. CDR3 DNA: TGTGCCAGCAGCCAAGAAGGCAGCCACAATGAGCAGTTCTTC.

This clonotype was recorded at least ten times. The V and J genes are TRBV4-2 and TRBJ2-1; D gene unclear. Germline CDR1 LGHNA, CDR2 YNFKEQ. The V end lost 0 bases, the J end lost 5 bases, and 5 bases lay between the germline ends. CDR3 size: 13 residues. The CDR3 reads CASSQERHNEQFF. CDR3 in DNA: TGTGCCAGCAGCCAAGAACGTCACAATGAGCAGTTCTTC.

CDR3 sequence reads: CAISPAGLAGTTDTQYF. DNA of the CDR3: TGTGCCATCAGCCCCGCAGGACTAGCGGGGACCACAGATACGCAGTATTTT. The chain links TRBV10-3 to TRBJ2-3; 12 bases are shared with TRBD2. V trimming: 6 bases; J trimming: 2 bases; junction bases outside the gene matches: 9. CDR3 length: 17 residues. Germline V lookup: CDR1 ENHRY, CDR2 SYGVKD.

This clonotype was seen more than once but under ten times. This chain's CDR3 is CASSFGGQGTPYNEQFF. CDR3 nucleotide sequence: TGCGCCAGCAGCTTTGGGGGACAGGGGACCCCCTACAATGAGCAGTTCTTC. The chain employs TRBV5-1 and TRBJ2-1, with TRBD1 matching over 10 bases. Per the germline V gene, CDR1 is SGHRS and CDR2 is YFSETQ. V shed 2 bases and J 2 bases; nucleotides not matched to a gene: 7. The CDR3 runs to 17 residues.

This clonotype appeared many times. The chain carries TRBV7-2 and TRBJ2-3, with 12 bases fitting TRBD2. Losses at the gene ends were 5 bases for V and 6 bases for J; bases not matched to a gene: 6. The CDR3 runs 15 residues. The germline V gene has CDR1 SGHTA and CDR2 FQGNSA. CDR3 in DNA: TGTGCCAGCAGCCCTAGCGGGAGGGCCCCGGATACGCAGTATTTT. Translating gives CASSPSGRAPDTQYF. Using reference TRBV7-2 and TRBJ2-3 for the parts outside the CDR3, the full variable domain is GAGVSQSPSNKVTEKGKDVELRCDPISGHTALYWYRQSLGQGLEFLIYFQGNSAPDKSGLPSDRFSAERTGGSVSTLTIQRTQQEDSAVYLCASSPSGRAPDTQYFGPGTRLTVL.

The genes are TRBV20-1 and TRBJ1-2; D gene ambiguous. V was pared by 6 bases and J by 6 bases, with 8 bases between. CDR3 length: 10 residues. The V gene's germline CDR1 is DFQATT and CDR2 SNEGSKA (reference sequence). CDR3 sequence: CSAPKNGYTF. CDR3 in DNA: TGCAGTGCGCCCAAAAATGGCTACACCTTC.

This clonotype was detected only a few times. V is TRBV20-1 and J is TRBJ2-7; no definite D call. Trimming left V 3 bases short and J 0 bases short, with 9 bases between. CDR3 length equals 13 residues. From germline, CDR1 is DFQATT and CDR2 SNEGSKA (reference sequence). CDR3 residues: CSASTRSSYEQYF. The CDR3 DNA is TGCAGTGCTAGCACCCGGAGCTCCTACGAGCAGTACTTC.

This clonotype was seen more than once but under ten times. CDR3 DNA: TGCAGTGCTAGACTCGTAGATGAGCAGTTCTTC. Translating it yields CSARLVDEQFF. The gene calls are TRBV20-1 and TRBJ2-1; D unresolved. This CDR3 contains 11 residues. Germline CDR1 is DFQATT and CDR2 is SNEGSKA (reference sequence). The germline V and J ends were trimmed by 2 bases and 8 bases, with 7 bases remaining between them.

This clonotype was detected only a few times. V usage is TRBV7-9 and J usage is TRBJ2-5; no definite D call. With 5 bases removed from V and 0 bases from J, the gap between germline ends came to 16 bases. The CDR3 sequence is 16 residues long. CDR1 SEHNR and CDR2 FQNEAQ come from the germline V gene (reference sequence). The DNA of the CDR3 is TGTGCCAGCAGCCCCCCCGGTGCGAGAGACCAAGAGACCCAGTACTTC. Translation: CASSPPGARDQETQYF.